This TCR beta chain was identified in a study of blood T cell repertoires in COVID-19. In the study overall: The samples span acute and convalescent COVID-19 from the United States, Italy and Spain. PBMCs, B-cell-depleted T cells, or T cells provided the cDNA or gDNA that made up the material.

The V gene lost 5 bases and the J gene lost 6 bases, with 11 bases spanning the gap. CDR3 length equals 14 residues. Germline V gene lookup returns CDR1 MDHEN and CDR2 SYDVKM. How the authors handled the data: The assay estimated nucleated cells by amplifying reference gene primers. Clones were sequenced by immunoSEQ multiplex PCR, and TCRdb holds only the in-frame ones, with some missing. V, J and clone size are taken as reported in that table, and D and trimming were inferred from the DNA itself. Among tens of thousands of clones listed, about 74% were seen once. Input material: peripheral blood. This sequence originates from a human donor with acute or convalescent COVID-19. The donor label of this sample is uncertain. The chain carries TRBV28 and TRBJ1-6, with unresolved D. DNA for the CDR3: TGTGCCAGCAGTCTCCCCCCGGGTAATTCACCCCTCCACTTT. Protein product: CASSLPPGNSPLHF.